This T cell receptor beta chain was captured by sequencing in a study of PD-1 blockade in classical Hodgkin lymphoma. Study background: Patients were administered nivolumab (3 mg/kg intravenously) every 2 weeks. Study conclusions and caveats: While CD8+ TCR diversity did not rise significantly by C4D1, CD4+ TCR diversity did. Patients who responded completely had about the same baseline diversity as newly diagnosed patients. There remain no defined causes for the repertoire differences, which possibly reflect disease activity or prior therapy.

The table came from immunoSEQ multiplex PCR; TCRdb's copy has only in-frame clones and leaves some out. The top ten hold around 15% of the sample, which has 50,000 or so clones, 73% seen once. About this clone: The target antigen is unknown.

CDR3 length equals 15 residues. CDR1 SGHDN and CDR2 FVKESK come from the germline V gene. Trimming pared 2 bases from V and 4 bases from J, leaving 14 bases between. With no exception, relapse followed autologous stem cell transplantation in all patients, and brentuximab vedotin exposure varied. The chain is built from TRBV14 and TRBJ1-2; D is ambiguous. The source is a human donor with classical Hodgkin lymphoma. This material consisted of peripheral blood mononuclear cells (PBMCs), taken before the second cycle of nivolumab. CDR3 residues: CASSQMSHLGYGYTF. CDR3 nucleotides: TGTGCCAGCAGCCAAATGTCCCACCTGGGCTATGGCTACACCTTC.